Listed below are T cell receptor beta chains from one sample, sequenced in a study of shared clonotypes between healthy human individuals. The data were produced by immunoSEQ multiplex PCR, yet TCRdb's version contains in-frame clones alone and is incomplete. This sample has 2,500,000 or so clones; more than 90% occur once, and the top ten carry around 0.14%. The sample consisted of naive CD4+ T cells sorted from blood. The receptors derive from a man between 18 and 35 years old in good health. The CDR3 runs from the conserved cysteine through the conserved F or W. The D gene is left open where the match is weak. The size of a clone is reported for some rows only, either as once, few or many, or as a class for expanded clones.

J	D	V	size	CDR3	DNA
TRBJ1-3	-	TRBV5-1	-	CASSLGQRNSGNTIYF	TGCGCCAGCAGCTTAGGGCAGAGAAACTCTGGAAACACCATATATTTT
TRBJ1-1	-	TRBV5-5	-	CASSSTGWGEAFF	TGTGCCAGCAGCAGCACAGGGTGGGGTGAAGCTTTCTTT
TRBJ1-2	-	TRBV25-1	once	CASSEGGAALNYGYTF	TGTGCCAGCAGTGAAGGGGGGGCAGCGCTTAACTATGGCTACACCTTC
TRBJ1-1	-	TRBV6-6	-	CASNQVGGTEAFF	TGTGCCAGCAACCAGGTGGGGGGCACTGAAGCTTTCTTT
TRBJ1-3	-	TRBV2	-	CASSDGGGNTIYF	TGTGCCAGCAGTGACGGGGGAGGAAACACCATATATTTT
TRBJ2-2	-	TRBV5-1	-	CASSQLSTGELFF	TGCGCCAGCAGCCAACTGAGCACCGGGGAGCTGTTTTTT
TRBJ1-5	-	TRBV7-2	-	CASSLTRDNQPQHF	TGTGCCAGCAGCTTAACCAGGGACAATCAGCCCCAGCATTTT
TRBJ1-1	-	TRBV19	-	CASSLAGVNTEAFF	TGTGCCAGTAGTCTAGCAGGGGTGAACACTGAAGCTTTCTTT
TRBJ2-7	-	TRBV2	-	CASSEWAFRDPKNYEQYF	TGTGCCAGCAGTGAATGGGCTTTCCGGGACCCCAAAAACTACGAGCAGTACTTC
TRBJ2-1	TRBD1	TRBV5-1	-	CASSVGQGGNEQFF	TGCGCCAGCAGCGTGGGACAGGGGGGAAATGAGCAGTTCTTC
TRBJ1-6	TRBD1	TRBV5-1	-	CASSFSSETGSLPLHF	TGCGCCAGCAGCTTTTCTTCCGAGACAGGGAGTTTGCCCCTCCACTTT
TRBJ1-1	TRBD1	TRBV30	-	CAWSVGQRPSGITEAFF	TGTGCCTGGAGTGTGGGACAGAGACCGAGCGGAATCACTGAAGCTTTCTTT
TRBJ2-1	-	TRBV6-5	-	CASSSWGGDEQFF	TGTGCCAGCAGTTCTTGGGGGGGCGATGAGCAGTTCTTC
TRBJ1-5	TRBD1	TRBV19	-	CASRGLGQGGQPQHF	TGTGCCAGTAGGGGACTGGGACAGGGAGGTCAGCCCCAGCATTTT
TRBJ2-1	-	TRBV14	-	CASSQWSEQFF	TGTGCCAGCAGCCAATGGAGTGAGCAGTTCTTC
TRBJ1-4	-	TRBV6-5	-	CASSYSSGEEKLFF	TGTGCCAGCAGTTACTCGTCAGGGGAGGAAAAACTGTTTTTT
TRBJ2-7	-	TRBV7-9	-	CASNRQGYEQYF	TGTGCCAGCAACCGGCAGGGGTACGAGCAGTACTTC
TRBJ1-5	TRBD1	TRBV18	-	CASSPQGQRDQPQHF	TGTGCCAGCTCACCACAGGGACAGAGAGATCAGCCCCAGCATTTT
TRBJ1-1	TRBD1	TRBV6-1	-	CASRGQGVSEAFF	TGTGCCAGCAGGGGACAGGGGGTATCTGAAGCTTTCTTT
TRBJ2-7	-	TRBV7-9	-	CASSRPLKPYEQYF	TGTGCCAGCAGCCGCCCCCTAAAACCCTACGAGCAGTACTTC
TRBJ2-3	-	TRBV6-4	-	CASSTGRMKGDTQYF	TGTGCCAGCAGCACCGGACGGATGAAGGGAGATACGCAGTATTTT
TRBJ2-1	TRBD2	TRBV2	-	CACRGGGNSYNEQFF	TGTGCCTGCCGGGGCGGGGGAAATTCCTACAATGAGCAGTTCTTC
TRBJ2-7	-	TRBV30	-	CAWSLGSISYEQYF	TGTGCCTGGAGTTTGGGCAGCATCTCCTACGAGCAGTACTTC
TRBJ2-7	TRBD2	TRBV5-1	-	CASSLGGSGSLYEQYF	TGCGCCAGCAGCTTGGGAGGTAGCGGGAGTCTTTACGAGCAGTACTTC
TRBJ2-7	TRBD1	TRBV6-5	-	CASSRGQGKHEQYF	TGTGCCAGCAGTCGAGGACAGGGGAAACACGAGCAGTACTTC
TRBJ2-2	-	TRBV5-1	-	CASSPKWGADTGELFF	TGCGCCAGCAGCCCCAAGTGGGGGGCGGACACCGGGGAGCTGTTTTTT
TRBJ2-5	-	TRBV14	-	CASSAGQETQYF	TGTGCCAGCAGCGCAGGACAAGAGACCCAGTACTTC
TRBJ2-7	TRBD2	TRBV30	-	CAWRRGGEQYF	TGTGCCTGGAGGCGGGGGGGCGAGCAGTACTTC
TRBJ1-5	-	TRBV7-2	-	CASSFRLDNQPQHF	TGTGCCAGCAGCTTCAGACTGGACAATCAGCCCCAGCATTTT
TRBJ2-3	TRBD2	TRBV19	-	CASSRLAGGIDTQYF	TGTGCCAGTAGTCGACTAGCGGGGGGAATAGATACGCAGTATTTT
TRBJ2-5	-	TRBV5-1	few	CASSRRGEETQYF	TGCGCCAGCAGCCGGAGGGGGGAAGAGACCCAGTACTTC
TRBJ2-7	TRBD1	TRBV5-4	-	CASSLAMTGESYEQYF	TGTGCCAGCAGCTTGGCCATGACAGGGGAATCATACGAGCAGTACTTC
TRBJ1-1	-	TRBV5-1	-	CASSYSIGGGLAEAFF	TGCGCCAGCAGCTATTCGATAGGTGGGGGGTTGGCTGAAGCTTTCTTT
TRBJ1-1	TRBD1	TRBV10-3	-	CAITGQGGMNTEAFF	TGTGCCATTACCGGACAGGGCGGGATGAACACTGAAGCTTTCTTT
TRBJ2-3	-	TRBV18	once	CASSPRAGDPQYF	TGTGCCAGCTCCCCGAGGGCGGGCGATCCGCAGTATTTT
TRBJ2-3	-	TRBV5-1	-	CASSFRTGLGTDTQYF	TGCGCCAGCAGCTTCAGGACGGGTCTGGGCACAGATACGCAGTATTTT
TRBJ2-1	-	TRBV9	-	CASSVVGEHNEQFF	TGTGCCAGCAGCGTAGTGGGAGAACACAATGAGCAGTTCTTC
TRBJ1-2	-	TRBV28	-	CASSFGRDVGYTF	TGTGCCAGCAGTTTCGGCAGGGATGTTGGCTACACCTTC
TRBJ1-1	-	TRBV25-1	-	CASSDPARANTEAFF	TGTGCCAGCAGTGATCCAGCAAGGGCGAACACTGAAGCTTTCTTT
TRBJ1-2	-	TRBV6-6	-	CASSYSRTSDGYTF	TGTGCCAGCAGTTACTCTAGGACTTCAGATGGCTACACCTTC
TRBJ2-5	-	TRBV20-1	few	CSAREGETQYF	TGCAGTGCTAGAGAAGGGGAGACCCAGTACTTC
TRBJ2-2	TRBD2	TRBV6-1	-	CASSEVGRGYTGELFF	TGTGCCAGCAGTGAAGTGGGGCGGGGGTACACCGGGGAGCTGTTTTTT
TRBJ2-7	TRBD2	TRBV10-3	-	CAISESPGTNYEQYF	TGTGCCATCAGTGAGTCCCCAGGGACTAACTACGAGCAGTACTTC
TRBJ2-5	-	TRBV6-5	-	CASSARGGYQETQYF	TGTGCCAGCAGTGCGAGGGGGGGATATCAAGAGACCCAGTACTTC
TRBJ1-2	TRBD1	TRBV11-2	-	CASSLGQGANYGYTF	TGTGCCAGCAGCTTAGGACAGGGAGCTAACTATGGCTACACCTTC
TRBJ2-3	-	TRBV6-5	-	CASKGFGTDTQYF	TGTGCCAGCAAGGGGTTCGGCACAGATACGCAGTATTTT
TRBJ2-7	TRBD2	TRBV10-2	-	CASTPGVAGNYEQYF	TGCGCCAGCACCCCAGGAGTAGCGGGAAACTACGAGCAGTACTTC
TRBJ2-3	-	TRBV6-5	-	CASSLGSTQYF	TGTGCCAGCAGTTTAGGGAGTACGCAGTATTTT
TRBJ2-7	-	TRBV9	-	CASSGGGVSDEQYF	TGTGCCAGCAGCGGAGGGGGGGTCTCGGACGAGCAGTACTTC